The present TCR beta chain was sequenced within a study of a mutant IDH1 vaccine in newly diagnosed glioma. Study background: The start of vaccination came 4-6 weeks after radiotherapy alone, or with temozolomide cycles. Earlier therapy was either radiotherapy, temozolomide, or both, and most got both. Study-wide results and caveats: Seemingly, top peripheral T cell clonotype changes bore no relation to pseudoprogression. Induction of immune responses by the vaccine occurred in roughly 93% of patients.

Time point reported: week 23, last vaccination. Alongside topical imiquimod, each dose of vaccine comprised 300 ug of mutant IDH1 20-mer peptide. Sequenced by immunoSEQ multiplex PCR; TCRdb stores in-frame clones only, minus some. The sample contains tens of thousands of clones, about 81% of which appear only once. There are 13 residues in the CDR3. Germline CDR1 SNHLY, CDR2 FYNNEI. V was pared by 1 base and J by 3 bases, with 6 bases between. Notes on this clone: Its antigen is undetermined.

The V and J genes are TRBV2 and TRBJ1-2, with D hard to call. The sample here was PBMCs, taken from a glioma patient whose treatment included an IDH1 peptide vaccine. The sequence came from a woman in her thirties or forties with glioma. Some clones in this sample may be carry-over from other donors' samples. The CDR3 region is CASSEEMDYGYTF. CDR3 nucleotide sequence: TGTGCCAGCAGTGAAGAGATGGACTATGGCTACACCTTC.